Following are 31 T cell receptor beta chains from one sample sequenced in a study of T cells after yellow fever vaccination. MiXCR, applied by TCRdb to the 5' RACE reads, yields one record per CDR3 protein. The data hold nearly 550,000 distinct CDR3 sequences, with about a fifth observed a single time. Sequenced here: PBMCs, sampled 15 days after the yellow fever booster vaccination. Every receptor here comes from a man aged 25 to 40 who received the YFV17D yellow fever vaccine.

This clonotype has a count of ten or more. The chain has TRBV15 and TRBJ1-4; possible D gene TRBD1, 5 bases. The CDR3 contains 16 residues. Germline lookup yields CDR1 LNHNV and CDR2 YYDKDF (reference sequence). V dropped 0 bases and J dropped 8 bases, with 16 bases sitting between them. The CDR3 DNA is TGTGCCACCAGCAGAGATCGAGGCAGGGAGGGAGAAAAACTGTTTTTT. This gives the protein CATSRDRGREGEKLFF.

The CDR3 DNA sequence: TGTGCCAGCAGTTCCACTAGCGGGAGGGCCTGGGGGGAGACCCAGTACTTC. This codes for CASSSTSGRAWGETQYF. The rearrangement links TRBV12-3 or TRBV12-4 to TRBJ2-5; 13 bases are a match to TRBD2. The V segment lost 4 bases and the J segment 5 bases; nucleotides outside the gene matches: 10. This CDR3 has 17 residues.

The rearrangement joins TRBV3-1 to TRBJ1-1, with D perhaps matching TRBD1 (6 bases). This CDR3 is 13 amino acids long. V shed 5 bases and J shed 5 bases, with 12 bases lying between them. Germline lookup yields CDR1 LGHDT and CDR2 YNNKEL (reference sequence). This chain's CDR3 is CASSYLRGTEAFF. The CDR3 region has the DNA TGTGCCAGCAGCTATCTCAGGGGTACTGAAGCTTTCTTT.

This clonotype was seen more than once but under ten times. The rearrangement uses TRBV5-8 and TRBJ2-7; unclear D gene. This CDR3 spans 12 amino acids. With 0 bases removed from V and 6 bases from J, the gap between germline ends came to 7 bases. Germline V CDR1 and CDR2: SGHTS, YDEGEE. CDR3 in DNA: TGTGCCAGCAGCTTGGTTTCCCCCGAGCAGTACTTC. This codes for CASSLVSPEQYF.

A few counts support this clonotype. V and J are TRBV28 and TRBJ1-5; unclear D gene. Germline CDR1 is MDHEN and CDR2 is SYDVKM. This CDR3 is 15 amino acids long. This CDR3 is CATLPLQIGNQPQHF. CDR3 sequence (DNA): TGTGCAACCCTACCCCTACAGATCGGCAATCAGCCCCAGCATTTT.

The V and J genes are TRBV19 and TRBJ2-7; D is possibly TRBD2 (6 bases). V shed 8 bases and J shed 6 bases, with 20 bases lying between them. The CDR3 sequence is 14 residues long. CDR1 and CDR2 (germline): LNHDA, SQIVND (reference sequence). CDR3 sequence: CASGQTGTSGEQYF. CDR3 nucleotides: TGTGCCAGTGGACAAACCGGGACTTCTGGCGAGCAGTACTTC.

The J gene is TRBJ2-1, the V gene TRBV6-2 or TRBV6-3, with 7 positions matching TRBD2. The CDR3 has 16 amino acids. The germline gives CDR1 MNHEY, CDR2 SVGEGT. V shed 2 bases and J 7 bases; nucleotides not matched to a gene: 11. In DNA form, the CDR3 reads TGTGCCAGCAGTTACGGCCTCGGGAGGACCAGAAATGAGCAGTTCTTC. Translation gives CASSYGLGRTRNEQFF.

Comments on this clonotype: The missing conserved phenylalanine or tryptophan at the end of this CDR3 makes a read error likely. The CDR3 spells CSAILGYEQYL. DNA for the CDR3: TGCAGTGCCATCCTCGGGTACGAGCAGTACCTC. The chain combines TRBV20-1 with TRBJ2-7; D gene ambiguous. This CDR3 comprises 11 residues. Deletions cut 6 bases from V and 4 bases from J, with 10 bases between. The germline CDR1 and CDR2 sequences are DFQATT and SNEGSKA (reference sequence).

This clonotype has only a few counts. The chain joins TRBV29-1 to TRBJ2-1, with TRBD1 as a possible D gene (6 bases). The CDR3 contains 16 residues. The V and J ends lost 7 bases and 3 bases respectively, with 22 bases between them. The germline V gene has CDR1 SQVTM and CDR2 ANQGSEA. CDR3 bases: TGCAGCGCCGTCAGGGGAGATGGACGCCTCTACAATGAGCAGTTCTTC. Amino acid sequence: CSAVRGDGRLYNEQFF.

This clonotype was seen ten or more times. The chain joins TRBV7-2 to TRBJ2-7; TRBD1 aligns across 8 bases. CDR3 size: 15 residues. The trim removed 3 bases at V and 4 bases at J, leaving 8 bases unmatched. Germline CDR1 is SGHTA and CDR2 is FQGNSA. CDR3 sequence (DNA): TGTGCCAGCAGCTTGGCCGGGACAGGAGAGTACGAGCAGTACTTC. Residues: CASSLAGTGEYEQYF.

This clonotype has just a few counts. This chain links TRBV20-1 with TRBJ2-7; TRBD1 aligns across 9 bases. The CDR3 loop spans 14 amino acids. Trimming at V came to 4 bases and at J to 3 bases, leaving 7 bases not matched to a gene. Germline V gene lookup returns CDR1 DFQATT and CDR2 SNEGSKA (reference sequence). CDR3 amino acids: CSATDGTGIYEQYF. The CDR3 DNA reads TGCAGTGCTACCGACGGGACAGGGATCTACGAGCAGTACTTC.

The chain is built from TRBV6-2 or TRBV6-3 and TRBJ2-5; D unclear. V lost 2 bases, J lost 1 base, and 2 bases lay in between. Germline CDR1 and CDR2: MNHEY and SVGEGT. The CDR3 spans 12 residues. This chain's CDR3 is CASSYRQETQYF. CDR3 bases: TGTGCCAGCAGTTACCGCCAAGAGACCCAGTACTTC.

The gene calls are TRBV7-9 and TRBJ2-2; D gene uncertain. CDR1 and CDR2 from the germline V gene are SEHNR and FQNEAQ (reference sequence). The V end was cut by 5 bases, the J end by 6 bases, with 7 bases between. This CDR3 is built from 12 residues. CDR3: CASSTAAGELFF. The CDR3 nucleotides read TGTGCCAGCAGCACGGCGGCCGGGGAGCTGTTTTTT.

The chain recombines TRBV11-2 with TRBJ2-3; tentatively, D is TRBD2 (5 bases). The CDR3 covers 13 residues. Per the germline V gene, CDR1 is SGHAT and CDR2 is FQNNGV. V was pared by 3 bases and J by 6 bases, with 10 bases between. The CDR3, as DNA: TGTGCCAGCAGCTTCGAGAGAGGGGATACGCAGTATTTT. This sequence encodes CASSFERGDTQYF. Full variable domain (outside the CDR3, taken from reference TRBV11-2 and TRBJ2-3): EAGVAQSPRYKIIEKRQSVAFWCNPISGHATLYWYQQILGQGPKLLIQFQNNGVVDDSQLPKDRFSAERLKGVDSTLKIQPAKLEDSAVYLCASSFERGDTQYFGPGTRLTVL.

This clonotype was counted a few times. V and J are TRBV30 and TRBJ2-1; D is uncertain. V gave up 4 bases and J gave up 3 bases, with 10 bases separating them. Germline assignment: CDR1 GTSNPN and CDR2 SVGIG (reference sequence). This CDR3 is built from 13 residues. CDR3 sequence reads: CAWTGGGYNEQFF. The DNA for the CDR3 is TGTGCCTGGACCGGTGGCGGCTACAATGAGCAGTTCTTC.

V is TRBV5-6 and J is TRBJ1-1; 7 bases fit TRBD1. Trimming removed 4 bases from V and 3 bases from J; junction bases left unmatched: 3. From germline, CDR1 is SGHDT and CDR2 YYEEEE. The CDR3 extends over 13 amino acids. CDR3 in amino acids: CASSADRDTEAFF. Written as DNA, the CDR3 is TGTGCCAGCAGCGCTGACAGGGACACTGAAGCTTTCTTT.

Written as DNA, the CDR3 is TGTGCCAGCAGCCTGGGGGGTCCCACCGGGAACACCGGGGAGCTGTTTTTT. This sequence encodes CASSLGGPTGNTGELFF. The rearrangement joins TRBV5-4 to TRBJ2-2, with D tentatively TRBD2 (6 bases). The CDR3 is made up of 17 amino acids. V dropped 4 bases and J dropped 1 base, with 17 bases sitting between them. CDR1 and CDR2 from the germline V gene are SGHNT and YYREEE (reference sequence).

Comments on this clonotype: At one of its ends the junction is not consistent with the germline gene, which may arise from a read error. The J gene is TRBJ2-1, the V gene TRBV3-1; D may match TRBD1 or TRBD2 (5 bases each). CDR3 length equals 17 residues. The germline gives CDR1 LGHDT, CDR2 YNNKEL (reference sequence). The CDR3 loop reads CACSQIYQPIGGNEQFF. The CDR3 nucleotides read TGTGCCTGCAGCCAAATTTATCAGCCAATTGGGGGCAATGAGCAGTTCTTC.

This clonotype was detected many times. The chain is built from TRBV25-1 and TRBJ2-2, with D unresolved. The CDR3 contains 13 residues. The V and J ends lost 4 bases and 7 bases respectively, with 10 bases between them. Germline CDR1 MGHDK, CDR2 SYGVNS. CDR3 protein: CASSAQGNGELFF. CDR3 nucleotide sequence: TGTGCCAGCAGTGCCCAAGGCAACGGGGAGCTGTTTTTT. Variable domain in full (rest from reference TRBV25-1 and TRBJ2-2): EADIYQTPRYLVIGTGKKITLECSQTMGHDKMYWYQQDPGMELHLIHYSYGVNSTEKGDLSSESTVSRIRTEHFPLTLESARPSHTSQYLCASSAQGNGELFFGEGSRLTVL.

This clonotype was detected only a few times. The chain is built from TRBV29-1 and TRBJ2-1; 14 bases are a match to TRBD2. CDR1 and CDR2 from the germline V gene are SQVTM and ANQGSEA. The CDR3 covers 14 residues. V lost 8 bases, J lost 9 bases, and 9 bases stayed unmatched. The CDR3: CSTSGTSGRGEQFF. CDR3 sequence (DNA): TGCAGCACTTCCGGGACTAGCGGGAGAGGTGAGCAGTTCTTC.

This chain uses TRBV20-1 with TRBJ1-5; tentatively, D is TRBD1 (5 bases). The CDR3 covers 12 residues. Germline CDR1 and CDR2: DFQATT and SNEGSKA (reference sequence). V was shortened by 3 bases and J by 11 bases, with 14 bases between the two germline ends. As DNA, the CDR3 is TGCAGTGCTAGGGCCCCGGGGGAGGCCCAGCATTTT. Translation gives CSARAPGEAQHF.

Comments on this clonotype: This may arise from a read error, as a much more abundant clone is one base away. This chain joins TRBV4-3 and TRBJ2-1; maybe TRBD2 (6 bases). There are 14 residues in the CDR3. Germline V CDR1 and CDR2: LGHNA, YSLEER. The CDR3 protein is CTSSQDAGRDEQFF. CDR3 coding DNA: TGCACCAGCAGCCAAGATGCGGGGCGGGATGAGCAGTTCTTC.

In DNA form, the CDR3 reads TGCGCCAGCAGCCAGGACACCTCAACTAATGAAAAACTGTTTTTT. Protein product: CASSQDTSTNEKLFF. The V gene is TRBV4-3, the J gene TRBJ1-4; the D gene is possibly TRBD1 (5 bases). Germline V gene sequence: CDR1 LGHNA, CDR2 YSLEER. The CDR3 runs 15 residues. Trimming took off 3 bases at V and 0 bases at J, with 8 bases between the two ends.

This clonotype was seen a few times. The J gene is TRBJ2-2, the V gene TRBV28, with TRBD1 as a possible D gene (6 bases). Trimming removed 6 bases from V and 1 base from J, with 15 bases in between. The CDR3 sequence is 16 residues long. In germline, CDR1 is MDHEN, CDR2 SYDVKM. For the CDR3, the DNA is TGTGCCAGCAGAACTACAGGGTCGTGGAACACCGGGGAGCTGTTTTTT. Residues: CASRTTGSWNTGELFF.

The chain combines TRBV6-2 or TRBV6-3 with TRBJ2-5, with TRBD1 matching 8 bases. The V gene end was trimmed by 0 bases and the J gene end by 4 bases; junction bases not matched to a gene: 7. CDR3 length: 16 residues. Germline lookup yields CDR1 MNHEY and CDR2 SVGEGT. The CDR3 nucleotides are TGTGCCAGCAGTTACTCGAGGCAGGGGGCAGGAGAGACCCAGTACTTC. As protein: CASSYSRQGAGETQYF.

The chain combines TRBV28 with TRBJ1-1; D is undetermined. This CDR3 is built from 13 residues. Per the germline V gene, CDR1 is MDHEN and CDR2 is SYDVKM. Trimming cost V 4 bases and J 3 bases, with 9 bases left between them. DNA of the CDR3: TGTGCCAGCAGTTCCCCGGTGGACACTGAAGCTTTCTTT. This sequence encodes CASSSPVDTEAFF.

This clonotype has just a few counts. The chain combines TRBV4-3 with TRBJ1-4; perhaps TRBD1 as D (5 bases). This CDR3 comprises 18 residues. V lost 4 bases and J 4 bases, leaving 22 bases between the germline ends. The germline CDR1 and CDR2 sequences are LGHNA and YSLEER. In DNA, the CDR3 is TGCGCCAGCAGCCCCACTCACAGGTCGGGGGGTGGTAATGAAAAACTGTTTTTT. This gives the protein CASSPTHRSGGGNEKLFF.

This clonotype was detected a few times. The chain recombines TRBV5-1 with TRBJ2-1; the match to TRBD2 covers 11 bases. This CDR3 is 15 amino acids long. Germline trimming cut 5 bases from V and 8 bases from J; bases unmatched to any gene: 9. Germline assignment: CDR1 SGHRS and CDR2 YFSETQ. Here the CDR3 DNA reads TGCGCCAGCAGGGCTACTAGCGGGAGTTTCGATGAGCAGTTCTTC. Protein: CASRATSGSFDEQFF.

In this sample, this clonotype turned up a few times. The chain uses TRBV20-1 and TRBJ2-4; 8 nucleotides line up with TRBD2. This CDR3 region has 17 residues. Germline CDR1 DFQATT, CDR2 SNEGSKA (reference sequence). V gave up 0 bases and J gave up 0 bases; unmatched junction bases: 7. CDR3 sequence reads: CSARDRGGRRAKNIQYF. CDR3 nucleotide sequence: TGCAGTGCTAGAGATCGGGGGGGGCGCCGAGCCAAAAACATTCAGTACTTC.

This clonotype was seen repeatedly, ten times or more. The J gene is TRBJ1-1, the V gene TRBV20-1; no firm D call. Looked up from germline, CDR1 is DFQATT and CDR2 is SNEGSKA (reference sequence). This CDR3 spans 13 amino acids. V was trimmed by 6 bases and J by 1 base, leaving 12 bases between them. The CDR3 loop is CSADEGPNTEAFF. The CDR3 DNA sequence: TGCAGTGCCGACGAAGGACCGAACACTGAAGCTTTCTTT.

V and J are TRBV18 and TRBJ2-1, with TRBD1 matching 8 bases. Germline V lookup: CDR1 KGHSH, CDR2 LQKENI. V was pared by 4 bases and J by 8 bases, with 13 bases of the junction left unmatched. The CDR3 length is 16 residues. In nucleotides, the CDR3 is TGTGCCAGCTCACGACAGGGACAGGCTCGTTGGGATGAGCAGTTCTTC. Amino acids: CASSRQGQARWDEQFF.